This T cell receptor beta chain is drawn from a study of identical twins. Notes on the study in general: Out-of-frame alpha sequences common to twins were enriched for low generation probability. Abundant beta clonotypes from cord blood bore fewer insertions; memory repertoires lacked this pattern.

Template switching created a universal primer site, and the cDNA included unique molecular identifiers. TCRdb reanalysed the 5' RACE reads using MiXCR and keeps one entry per CDR3 protein. The sample has hundreds of thousands of distinct CDR3 sequences, over 8.5% seen once. This CDR3 has 12 residues. V shed 6 bases and J shed 2 bases, with 7 bases lying between them. This clonotype was seen repeatedly, ten times or more. Its antigen is as yet unknown. A further study also used this sample, focusing on yellow fever vaccine responses in identical twins. That work contributes: Twins reportedly had a vaccine T cell response that seemed partly convergent, partly personalized.

This clonotype was sampled from a woman between 18 and 29 years old in good health. This chain links TRBV12-3 or TRBV12-4 with TRBJ2-5; D is unresolved. The sample was PBMCs. The CDR3 DNA follows: TGTGCCAGCAGCTCCGAACAAGAGACCCAGTACTTC. This codes for CASSSEQETQYF.